What follows are 28 T cell receptor beta chains derived from one specimen sequenced in a study of blood T cell repertoires in COVID-19. The table came from immunoSEQ multiplex PCR; TCRdb's copy has only in-frame clones and leaves some out. The sample holds about 98,000 clones; approximately 90% are singletons and the top ten take 4% to 5.5%. Sequencing was carried out using peripheral blood. The receptors come from an older man with acute or convalescent COVID-19.

The chain employs TRBV20-1 and TRBJ2-3, with D maybe TRBD2 (5 bases). Germline values: CDR1 DFQATT, CDR2 SNEGSKA (reference sequence). V was clipped by 5 bases and J by 14 bases, with 17 bases between them. This CDR3 region has 11 residues. The CDR3 sequence is CSAPSSSKMYF. CDR3 nucleotide sequence: TGCAGTGCTCCTAGCTCCTCTAAGATGTATTTT.

V is TRBV23-1 and J is TRBJ2-7, with 9 positions matching TRBD1. TRBV23-1 counts as an open reading frame of uncertain function. Trimming removed 0 bases from V and 2 bases from J; junction bases left unmatched: 14. CDR3 size: 19 residues. In nucleotides, the CDR3 is TGCGCCAGCAGTCAATCGGGCGGGGGACAGGGAATTTTGCCCTACGAGCAGTACTTC. Its translation is CASSQSGGGQGILPYEQYF.

The chain combines TRBV20-1 with TRBJ2-1, with a possible D match to TRBD1 (5 bases). Germline CDR1 and CDR2: DFQATT and SNEGSKA (reference sequence). Trimming stripped 3 bases from V and 6 bases from J, with 9 bases between. This CDR3 region has 12 residues. For the CDR3, the DNA is TGCAGTGCTAGTCGTAGGGGCAATGAGCAGTTCTTC. This translates into CSASRRGNEQFF.

V is TRBV2 and J is TRBJ1-3; D gene uncertain. The CDR3 length is 16 residues. Germline CDR1 is SNHLY and CDR2 is FYNNEI. Trimming removed 1 base from V and 0 bases from J, with 10 bases in between. The CDR3 bases are TGTGCCAGCAGTGAAGAAAGGACTTTCTCTGGAAACACCATATATTTT. It codes for CASSEERTFSGNTIYF.

This clone was found once. This chain joins TRBV5-1 and TRBJ2-4; 9 positions match TRBD1. With 4 bases clipped from V and 1 base from J, the junction kept 6 bases outside the gene matches. The germline V gene encodes CDR1 SGHRS and CDR2 YFSETQ. The CDR3 runs 16 residues. The CDR3: CASSPGQGRAKNIQYF. DNA for the CDR3: TGCGCCAGCAGCCCCGGACAGGGGAGGGCCAAAAACATTCAGTACTTC.

This chain connects TRBV2 to TRBJ2-7; 8 bases align to TRBD1. V trimming: 4 bases; J trimming: 2 bases; junction bases outside the gene matches: 4. Germline V lookup: CDR1 SNHLY, CDR2 FYNNEI. CDR3 length equals 14 residues. CDR3 in amino acids: CASSVQGGTYEQYF. CDR3 DNA: TGTGCCAGCAGTGTACAGGGGGGTACCTACGAGCAGTACTTC.

The V and J genes are TRBV9 and TRBJ2-2; TRBD1 aligns across 10 bases. CDR3 length: 16 amino acids. Germline CDR1 SGDLS, CDR2 YYNGEE. J lost 8 bases, V lost 0 bases, and 7 bases had no gene match. CDR3 residues: CASSVDGTGAMGELFF. The CDR3 DNA reads TGTGCCAGCAGCGTAGATGGGACAGGGGCAATGGGGGAGCTGTTTTTT.

The chain carries TRBV5-1 and TRBJ2-3; maybe TRBD1 (6 bases). V lost 5 bases, J lost 9 bases, and 16 bases lay in between. Germline V gene sequence: CDR1 SGHRS, CDR2 YFSETQ. This CDR3 contains 13 residues. DNA for the CDR3: TGCGCCAGCAGTGGGGGTCCAGGGGAGACGCAGTATTTT. This codes for CASSGGPGETQYF.

This clone has just one count. The chain has TRBV7-6 and TRBJ2-2, with D possibly TRBD1 on 7 matching bases. The CDR3 runs 14 residues. CDR1 is SGHVS and CDR2 is FNYEAQ in the germline V gene. The ends were cut back, 6 bases at V and 6 bases at J, with 14 bases in the middle. The CDR3 nucleotides read TGTGCCAGCAGACAAACAGGGGAGGCCGGGGAGCTGTTTTTT. Amino acids: CASRQTGEAGELFF.

The chain links TRBV28 to TRBJ1-4, with TRBD1 matching over 7 bases. Germline loops: CDR1 MDHEN, CDR2 SYDVKM. This CDR3 comprises 14 residues. V lost 7 bases and J lost 7; bases outside the gene matches: 9. The CDR3 nucleotides read TGTGCCAGCACTAACAGGGGAGTTCGTGAAAAACTGTTTTTT. Protein sequence: CASTNRGVREKLFF.

This chain uses TRBV5-1 with TRBJ1-2, with 8 bases aligning to TRBD1. CDR3 length: 15 amino acids. CDR1 is SGHRS and CDR2 is YFSETQ in the germline V gene. Trimming at V came to 7 bases and at J to 0 bases, leaving 8 bases not matched to a gene. CDR3: CASQFGDRTNYGYTF. Here the CDR3 DNA reads TGCGCCAGCCAATTTGGGGACAGGACTAACTATGGCTACACCTTC. The variable domain in full, with the rest retrieved from reference TRBV5-1 and TRBJ1-2, is KAGVTQTPRYLIKTRGQQVTLSCSPISGHRSVSWYQQTPGQGLQFLFEYFSETQRNKGNFPGRFSGRQFSNSRSEMNVSTLELGDSALYLCASQFGDRTNYGYTFGSGTRLTVV.

This chain uses TRBV7-3 with TRBJ2-7; perhaps TRBD2 as D (5 bases). The CDR3 has 13 amino acids. V was pared by 1 base and J by 7 bases, with 11 bases between. Germline V CDR1 and CDR2: SGHTA, FQGTGA. CDR3 sequence: CASSLMGSGEQYF. For the CDR3, the DNA is TGTGCCAGCAGCTTAATGGGGTCGGGGGAGCAGTACTTC.

This clone showed up just once. The chain recombines TRBV30 with TRBJ1-2, with D maybe TRBD1 (6 bases). Germline V CDR1 and CDR2: GTSNPN, SVGIG (reference sequence). The CDR3 is made up of 13 amino acids. Trimming removed 2 bases from V and 2 bases from J, with 9 bases in between. The CDR3 coding sequence is TGTGCCTGGAGTAAAGGGACAAACTATGGCTACACCTTC. Amino acid sequence: CAWSKGTNYGYTF.

The rearrangement uses TRBV2 and TRBJ1-2; maybe TRBD1 (5 bases). Between the trimmed V and J ends, which lost 5 bases and 3 bases, there was a span of 13 bases. The CDR3 is 14 amino acids. Germline assignment: CDR1 SNHLY and CDR2 FYNNEI. The CDR3 here is CASSLDISHYGYTF. DNA for the CDR3: TGTGCCAGCAGTTTGGACATTTCGCACTATGGCTACACCTTC.

In its sample, this clone was seen once. The chain carries TRBV7-9 and TRBJ1-2; TRBD1 matches 7 bases. The CDR3 covers 15 residues. The ends lost 5 bases at V and 4 bases at J; junction bases unmatched: 10. Germline CDR1 SEHNR, CDR2 FQNEAQ (reference sequence). CDR3 sequence reads: CASSPDDRVRYGYTF. CDR3 DNA: TGTGCCAGCAGCCCAGACGACAGGGTCCGCTATGGCTACACCTTC.

J is TRBJ1-6 and V is TRBV12-3 or TRBV12-4, with 8 bases lining up with TRBD1. After removal of 5 bases from V and 10 bases from J, the junction contained 4 bases not matched to a gene. CDR3 length: 13 residues. The CDR3 sequence is CASSTGGLSPLHF. The CDR3 DNA is TGTGCCAGCAGTACAGGGGGGCTCTCACCCCTCCACTTT.

The genes are TRBV9 and TRBJ2-1; 12 bases match TRBD2. Losses at the gene ends were 6 bases for V and 10 bases for J; bases not matched to a gene: 5. Germline-derived CDR1 and CDR2 are SGDLS and YYNGEE. The CDR3 length is 13 residues. The CDR3 nucleotides read TGTGCCAGCACCCTCGGACTAGCGGGGGAGCAGTTCTTC. This gives the protein CASTLGLAGEQFF.

The table lists this clone with a count of one. The CDR3 DNA sequence: TGTGCCAGCAGTTTGATCCAGGGTCAGAATCAGCCCCAGCATTTT. Protein: CASSLIQGQNQPQHF. This sequence joins TRBV28 and TRBJ1-5; D possibly corresponds to TRBD1 (5 bases). The germline V gene encodes CDR1 MDHEN and CDR2 SYDVKM. The V end was cut by 3 bases, the J end by 4 bases, with 13 bases between. This CDR3 comprises 15 residues.

The J gene is TRBJ1-4, the V gene TRBV9, with 9 bases fitting TRBD1. The CDR3 spans 15 residues. Germline loops: CDR1 SGDLS, CDR2 YYNGEE. Trimming removed 4 bases from V and 7 bases from J; junction bases left unmatched: 8. In nucleotides, the CDR3 is TGTGCCAGCAGCCAACGGACAGGGGAGGGTGAAAAACTGTTTTTT. Residues: CASSQRTGEGEKLFF.

The chain carries TRBV29-1 and TRBJ2-1, with a weak D call TRBD1 (6 bases). The CDR3 spans 13 residues. Germline V gene sequence: CDR1 SQVTM, CDR2 ANQGSEA. The germline V and J ends were trimmed by 5 bases and 3 bases, with 11 bases remaining between them. This CDR3 is CSVTGSDYNEQFF. CDR3 in DNA: TGCAGCGTTACAGGGTCGGACTACAATGAGCAGTTCTTC.

The chain couples TRBV5-4 to TRBJ1-4; 7 bases agree with TRBD1. Losses at the gene ends were 3 bases for V and 4 bases for J; bases not matched to a gene: 9. Germline V gene lookup returns CDR1 SGHNT and CDR2 YYREEE (reference sequence). The CDR3 runs 16 residues. For the CDR3, the DNA is TGTGCCAGCAGCTCAGAGCCGGGACAGATTAATGAAAAACTGTTTTTT. Translated, it gives CASSSEPGQINEKLFF.

This rearrangement joins TRBV9 to TRBJ1-2; tentative D call: TRBD1 (6 bases). The CDR3 covers 15 residues. Germline V gene lookup returns CDR1 SGDLS and CDR2 YYNGEE. The ends were cut back, 0 bases at V and 3 bases at J, with 12 bases in the middle. The CDR3 bases are TGTGCCAGCAGCGTAGCGCAGGGGCGGGACTATGGCTACACCTTC. Translating it yields CASSVAQGRDYGYTF.

There are a few counts of this clone. This chain joins TRBV19 and TRBJ2-6, with a possible D match to TRBD1 (5 bases). V lost 9 bases and J lost 1, with 7 bases in between. This CDR3 contains 13 residues. Germline V CDR1 and CDR2: LNHDA, SQIVND (reference sequence). The CDR3 sequence is CASQGSGANVLTF. The CDR3 bases are TGTGCCAGCCAGGGTTCTGGGGCCAACGTCCTGACTTTC.

The genes are TRBV19 and TRBJ1-6; D is unresolved. CDR3 length equals 13 residues. The V end was cut by 5 bases, the J end by 8 bases, with 10 bases between. Looked up from germline, CDR1 is LNHDA and CDR2 is SQIVND (reference sequence). This CDR3 reads CASSGSWDSPLHF. The DNA for the CDR3 is TGTGCCAGTAGTGGGAGCTGGGATTCACCCCTCCACTTT.

The chain couples TRBV3-1 (or the pseudogene TRBV3-2) to TRBJ1-1; a possible D gene is TRBD1 (5 bases). Germline values: CDR1 LGHDT, CDR2 YNNKEL (reference sequence). The CDR3 is 14 amino acids. V lost 5 bases and J 0 bases, leaving 10 bases between the germline ends. CDR3 sequence reads: CASSDRGLNTEAFF. CDR3 in DNA: TGTGCCAGCAGCGACCGGGGGTTGAACACTGAAGCTTTCTTT.

The chain uses TRBV19 and TRBJ1-3, with unresolved D. Germline V lookup: CDR1 LNHDA, CDR2 SQIVND (reference sequence). CDR3 length: 14 residues. V lost 4 bases and J 4 bases, leaving 11 bases between the germline ends. CDR3 residues: CASSTPGLGNTIYF. In nucleotides, the CDR3 is TGTGCCAGTAGTACACCCGGACTCGGAAACACCATATATTTT. The full variable domain, completed using reference TRBV19 and TRBJ1-3, is DGGITQSPKYLFRKEGQNVTLSCEQNLNHDAMYWYRQDPGQGLRLIYYSQIVNDFQKGDIAEGYSVSREKKESFPLTVTSAQKNPTAFYLCASSTPGLGNTIYFGEGSWLTVV.

V is TRBV7-9 and J is TRBJ2-1; TRBD1 matches 9 bases. The CDR3 runs 15 residues. Trimming at V came to 5 bases and at J to 0 bases, leaving 2 bases not matched to a gene. Germline CDR1 reads SEHNR; CDR2 reads FQNEAQ (reference sequence). DNA for the CDR3: TGTGCCAGCAGCCCGGGACAGGGCTCCTACAATGAGCAGTTCTTC. Encoded protein: CASSPGQGSYNEQFF. Using reference TRBV7-9 and TRBJ2-1 for the parts outside the CDR3, the full variable domain is DTGVSQNPRHKITKRGQNVTFRCDPISEHNRLYWYRQTLGQGPEFLTYFQNEAQLEKSRLLSDRFSAERPKGSFSTLEIQRTEQGDSAMYLCASSPGQGSYNEQFFGPGTRLTVL.

The V call is TRBV9, the J call TRBJ2-7; 7 bases map to TRBD1. CDR3 length equals 16 residues. The V gene end was trimmed by 0 bases and the J gene end by 6 bases; junction bases not matched to a gene: 12. Germline CDR1 reads SGDLS; CDR2 reads YYNGEE. Written as DNA, the CDR3 is TGTGCCAGCAGCGTAGCTCTTGGACAGGTTGACGGCGAGCAGTACTTC. Its translation: CASSVALGQVDGEQYF.